These 9 T cell receptor beta chains came from one sample sequenced in a study of HIV-infected patients and healthy controls. cDNA was made from approximately 500 ng RNA using alpha and beta constant primers. Alpha and beta chain libraries were made separately by chain-specific third strand synthesis with multiplexing indices. Using its own MiXCR run on the 5' RACE reads, TCRdb lists one record per CDR3 protein. The sample holds 12,000 or so distinct CDR3 sequences, approximately 9.1% seen once. All unsorted peripheral T cells were captured because whole blood was used without fractionation. Material: blood, obtained before antiretroviral therapy. Source of these receptors: an adult with HIV infection. The donor label of this sample is uncertain.

This clonotype rates as large. This chain uses TRBV28 with TRBJ1-5; D is uncertain. Germline loops: CDR1 MDHEN, CDR2 SYDVKM. V gave up 8 bases and J gave up 1 base, with 15 bases separating them. The CDR3 spans 15 residues. CDR3: CASGPPRGSNQPQHF. In nucleotides, the CDR3 is TGTGCCAGCGGCCCCCCCCGTGGGAGCAATCAGCCCCAGCATTTT.

This clonotype has ten or more counts. The chain joins TRBV6-2 or TRBV6-3 to TRBJ2-6, with D tentatively TRBD2 (5 bases). Trimming took off 7 bases at V and 1 base at J, with 8 bases between the two ends. The CDR3 totals 14 residues. Germline values: CDR1 MNHEY, CDR2 SVGEGT. CDR3 sequence (DNA): TGTGCCAGCACCCCGGGGTCTGGGGCCAACGTCCTGACTTTC. It encodes CASTPGSGANVLTF.

This clonotype was found many times. The chain couples TRBV27 to TRBJ1-6, with TRBD1 as a possible D gene (5 bases). Germline V gene sequence: CDR1 MNHEY, CDR2 SMNVEV (reference sequence). The CDR3 spans 12 residues. The V end lost 5 bases, the J end lost 10 bases, and 9 bases lay between the germline ends. In DNA, the CDR3 is TGTGCCAGCAGTACAGGTGGATCACCCCTCCACTTT. Its protein is CASSTGGSPLHF.

This clonotype was seen ten or more times. The rearrangement links TRBV11-2 to TRBJ2-3; D not resolved. The CDR3 is 14 amino acids. Looked up from germline, CDR1 is SGHAT and CDR2 is FQNNGV. V gave up 3 bases and J gave up 0 bases, with 7 bases separating them. In DNA, the CDR3 is TGTGCCAGCAGCTTTCCGATTAGCACAGATACGCAGTATTTT. The encoded protein is CASSFPISTDTQYF.

CDR3 DNA: TGTGCCAGCAGCTTACTATTCGGGAGTGGCACAGATACGCAGTATTTT. It specifies CASSLLFGSGTDTQYF. The chain is built from TRBV11-2 and TRBJ2-3, with a tentative D call TRBD2 (6 bases). V lost 2 bases and J lost 1, with 13 bases in between. Germline CDR1 reads SGHAT; CDR2 reads FQNNGV. This CDR3 comprises 16 residues.

The chain employs TRBV9 and TRBJ2-3; TRBD1 is a possible D gene (7 bases). Trimming cost V 4 bases and J 6 bases, with 15 bases left between them. There are 14 residues in the CDR3. Germline CDR1 and CDR2: SGDLS and YYNGEE. This chain's CDR3 is CASSSGGRYDTQYF. Written as DNA, the CDR3 is TGTGCCAGCAGCTCAGGGGGGCGGTACGATACGCAGTATTTT.

There are many counts of this clonotype. This chain connects TRBV12-3 or TRBV12-4 to TRBJ2-7; D remains ambiguous. Trimming left V 5 bases short and J 2 bases short, with 13 bases between. The CDR3 runs 14 residues. CDR3 DNA: TGTGCCAGCAGTCAATCCACAGTGACCTACGAGCAGTACTTC. Its protein product is CASSQSTVTYEQYF.

This clonotype was found many times. The chain joins TRBV5-1 to TRBJ2-2; 12 bases are a match to TRBD2. This CDR3 is built from 18 residues. The V segment lost 4 bases and the J segment 6 bases; nucleotides outside the gene matches: 13. From germline, CDR1 is SGHRS and CDR2 YFSETQ. The CDR3 DNA is TGCGCCAGCAGCCATACACCGACTAGCGGGAGAAATCCCGGGGAGCTGTTTTTT. Translated: CASSHTPTSGRNPGELFF.

This clonotype was found many times. The V call is TRBV27, the J call TRBJ1-6; 7 bases match TRBD1. There are 16 residues in the CDR3. Germline V CDR1 and CDR2: MNHEY, SMNVEV (reference sequence). Unmatched junction bases numbered 15, after V lost 5 bases and J lost 11 bases. The CDR3 is CASSDTTGPPNTPLHF. The DNA of the CDR3 is TGTGCCAGCAGTGACACGACAGGGCCACCGAACACACCCCTCCACTTT.